The 11 T cell receptor beta chains presented below share a single source sample, sequenced in a study of shared clonotypes between healthy human individuals. The data were produced by immunoSEQ multiplex PCR, yet TCRdb's version contains in-frame clones alone and is incomplete. The sample shows 1 million to 1.2 million clones, about 80% of them seen only once. The sequencing input was memory CD4+ T cells from PBMCs. The subset: CD45RA-negative fraction. These TCRs come from a man aged 18 to 29 in good health. Some clones in this sample may be carry-over from other donors' samples.

The chain is built from TRBV18 and TRBJ1-5; D is uncertain. The CDR3 is 15 amino acids. Germline CDR1 reads KGHSH; CDR2 reads LQKENI. Trimming stripped 4 bases from V and 3 bases from J, with 13 bases between. The chain's CDR3 is CASSREQTSNQPQHF. The CDR3, as DNA: TGTGCCAGCTCACGAGAGCAAACCTCCAATCAGCCCCAGCATTTT.

This clone was counted only a few times. The chain is built from TRBV2 and TRBJ2-1, with D perhaps matching TRBD1 (6 bases). There are 13 residues in the CDR3. Germline V lookup: CDR1 SNHLY, CDR2 FYNNEI. The V and J ends lost 11 bases and 7 bases respectively, with 18 bases between them. The CDR3 bases are TGTGCCGGCACCCGACAGGCTACGAATGAGCAGTTCTTC. Its translation: CAGTRQATNEQFF. The whole variable domain, remainder taken from reference TRBV2 and TRBJ2-1, is EPEVTQTPSHQVTQMGQEVILRCVPISNHLYFYWYRQILGQKVEFLVSFYNNEISEKSEIFDDQFSVERPDGSNFTLKIRSTKLEDSAMYFCAGTRQATNEQFFGPGTRLTVL.

This chain joins TRBV18 and TRBJ1-1; the D gene is possibly TRBD1 (5 bases). Germline CDR1 KGHSH, CDR2 LQKENI. CDR3 length: 15 amino acids. V lost 3 bases and J lost 4, with 15 bases in between. The CDR3 region is CASSPIIGASTEAFF. The DNA for the CDR3 is TGTGCCAGCTCACCTATCATCGGGGCGAGCACTGAAGCTTTCTTT. Together with reference TRBV18 and TRBJ1-1, the CDR3 gives the full variable domain: NAGVMQNPRHLVRRRGQEARLRCSPMKGHSHVYWYRQLPEEGLKFMVYLQKENIIDESGMPKERFSAEFPKEGPSILRIQQVVRGDSAAYFCASSPIIGASTEAFFGQGTRLTVV.

V and J are TRBV4-1 and TRBJ1-4; D call uncertain. The CDR3 covers 13 residues. Trimming pared 3 bases from V and 8 bases from J, leaving 10 bases between. Germline CDR1 is MGHRA and CDR2 is YSYEKL. The chain's CDR3 is CASSHVVGEKLFF. The CDR3 DNA sequence: TGCGCCAGCAGCCATGTAGTAGGAGAAAAACTGTTTTTT.

The chain uses TRBV15 and TRBJ2-1; TRBD1 matches at 9 bases. From germline, CDR1 is LNHNV and CDR2 YYDKDF (reference sequence). This CDR3 is 16 amino acids long. Trimming took 4 bases from V and 6 from J; bases not matched to a gene: 10. DNA for the CDR3: TGTGCCACCAGCAAAAGCCCGCCGGGACAGGGCAATGAGCAGTTCTTC. Its translation: CATSKSPPGQGNEQFF.

V and J are TRBV6-1 and TRBJ2-1; D is possibly TRBD2 (6 bases). The CDR3 extends over 17 amino acids. Germline CDR1 is MNHNS and CDR2 is SASEGT. Trimming shortened V by 2 bases and J by 4 bases, and 18 bases separated the two germline ends. DNA of the CDR3: TGTGCCAGCAGTGAACCCGCGGCGGGATGGTATTACAATGAGCAGTTCTTC. Protein sequence: CASSEPAAGWYYNEQFF.

This chain joins TRBV7-9 and TRBJ2-1; TRBD2 might be the D (7 bases). The CDR3 totals 15 residues. Trimming took 10 bases from V and 2 from J, leaving 18 bases between them. Germline-derived CDR1 and CDR2 are SEHNR and FQNEAQ (reference sequence). CDR3 loop: CATPWGRDTYNEQFF. For the CDR3, the DNA is TGTGCCACACCTTGGGGGAGGGACACCTACAATGAGCAGTTCTTC.

The chain recombines TRBV28 with TRBJ1-5; no reliable D call. CDR3 length equals 17 residues. Trimming took 3 bases from V and 3 from J, leaving 18 bases between them. From germline, CDR1 is MDHEN and CDR2 SYDVKM. The chain's CDR3 is CASSFSGLKDTNQPQHF. For the CDR3, the DNA is TGTGCCAGCAGTTTCTCGGGCCTGAAGGATACCAATCAGCCCCAGCATTTT.

CDR3 nucleotides: TGTGCCAGCAGTCTCGGACTAGCGGGAGTTAAGACCCAGTACTTC. Encoded protein: CASSLGLAGVKTQYF. This sequence joins TRBV28 and TRBJ2-5, with 13 bases lining up with TRBD2. The germline CDR1 and CDR2 sequences are MDHEN and SYDVKM. The CDR3 loop spans 15 amino acids. V shed 5 bases and J 6 bases; nucleotides not matched to a gene: 6.

V usage is TRBV7-2 and J usage is TRBJ2-3, with D perhaps TRBD1 (6 bases). The CDR3 has 13 amino acids. Germline-derived CDR1 and CDR2 are SGHTA and FQGNSA. V was pared by 3 bases and J by 3 bases, with 7 bases between. The CDR3 DNA follows: TGTGCCAGCAGCTTCGGACAGACAGATACGCAGTATTTT. Its translation: CASSFGQTDTQYF.

The chain couples TRBV6-1 to TRBJ2-7; possible D gene TRBD1, 6 bases. The germline V gene encodes CDR1 MNHNS and CDR2 SASEGT. CDR3 length: 12 residues. Trimming left V 4 bases short and J 6 bases short, with 10 bases between. The CDR3 spells CASSGTGTEQYF. The CDR3 coding sequence is TGTGCCAGCAGTGGAACAGGGACCGAGCAGTACTTC.